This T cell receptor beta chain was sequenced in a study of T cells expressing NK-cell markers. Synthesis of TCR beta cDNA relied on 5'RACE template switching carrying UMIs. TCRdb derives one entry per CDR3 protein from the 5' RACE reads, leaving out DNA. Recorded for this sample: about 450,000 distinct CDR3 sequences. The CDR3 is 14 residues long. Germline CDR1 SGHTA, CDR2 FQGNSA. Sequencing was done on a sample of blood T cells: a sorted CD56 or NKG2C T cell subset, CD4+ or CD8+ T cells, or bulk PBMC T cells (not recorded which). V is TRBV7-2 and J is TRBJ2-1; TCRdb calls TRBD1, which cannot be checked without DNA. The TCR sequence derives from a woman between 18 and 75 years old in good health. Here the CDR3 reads CASRVGGQYNEQFF.